One and the same sample provided the 17 T cell receptor beta chains below, sequenced in a study of blood T cell repertoires in COVID-19. Profiling relied on immunoSEQ multiplex PCR, and the TCRdb table lists in-frame clones only, not all of them. Among more than 90,000 clones, roughly nine tenths were seen once, and the ten largest hold approximately 15%. The sequenced sample was peripheral blood. Receptors were obtained from a man in his fifties with acute or convalescent COVID-19.

The chain has TRBV7-2 and TRBJ2-1, with TRBD2 matching 13 bases. V shed 5 bases and J 0 bases; nucleotides not matched to a gene: 4. The CDR3 has 17 amino acids. CDR1 and CDR2 from the germline V gene are SGHTA and FQGNSA. The CDR3 DNA sequence: TGTGCCAGCAGCCTGAGGACTAGCGGGGGCTCCTACAATGAGCAGTTCTTC. Translation gives CASSLRTSGGSYNEQFF.

The chain links TRBV7-2 to TRBJ1-6; 7 bases fit TRBD1. V lost 1 base to trimming and J lost 8 bases; unmatched junction nucleotides: 5. The CDR3 sequence is 15 residues long. CDR1 is SGHTA and CDR2 is FQGNSA in the germline V gene. CDR3 sequence (DNA): TGTGCCAGCAGCTTAGACAGGGGAGTGGATTCACCCCTCCACTTT. Its translation is CASSLDRGVDSPLHF.

The rearrangement links TRBV7-6 to TRBJ1-5; D unresolved. The CDR3 is made up of 13 amino acids. Trimming left V 5 bases short and J 0 bases short, with 5 bases between. Looked up from germline, CDR1 is SGHVS and CDR2 is FNYEAQ. This CDR3 is CASSQNSNQPQHF. The CDR3, as DNA: TGTGCCAGCAGCCAAAATAGCAATCAGCCCCAGCATTTT.

The gene calls are TRBV19 and TRBJ1-5; 8 bases are shared with TRBD1. Germline V gives CDR1 LNHDA, CDR2 SQIVND (reference sequence). V was pared by 4 bases and J by 3 bases, with 11 bases of the junction left unmatched. There are 17 residues in the CDR3. The CDR3 sequence is CASSSVGQGLSNQPQHF. The CDR3 DNA follows: TGTGCCAGTAGTAGTGTTGGACAGGGTCTCTCCAATCAGCCCCAGCATTTT.

The rearrangement joins TRBV29-1 to TRBJ1-1; 7 bases agree with TRBD1. From germline, CDR1 is SQVTM and CDR2 ANQGSEA. CDR3 length: 16 residues. With V trimmed by 0 bases and J by 4 bases, 11 bases remained unmatched. The DNA of the CDR3 is TGCAGCGTTGAAGACGAGCACAGGGGATTAGGCACTGAAGCTTTCTTT. Translation: CSVEDEHRGLGTEAFF.

The chain joins TRBV6-5 to TRBJ1-4, with D maybe TRBD1 (5 bases). The CDR3 has 16 residues. Trimming took off 0 bases at V and 4 bases at J, with 12 bases between the two ends. The germline CDR1 and CDR2 sequences are MNHEY and SVGAGI. The CDR3 bases are TGTGCCAGCAGTTACTCGATTACGGGGGGTAATGAAAAACTGTTTTTT. It specifies CASSYSITGGNEKLFF.

This chain joins TRBV5-5 and TRBJ1-5; 7 bases map to TRBD1. V lost 4 bases, J lost 3 bases, and 7 bases stayed unmatched. The germline gives CDR1 SGHKS, CDR2 YYEKEE (reference sequence). The length of the CDR3 is 15 residues. DNA of the CDR3: TGTGCCAGCAGCCCAACGACAGGGATCAATCAGCCCCAGCATTTT. This translates into CASSPTTGINQPQHF.

J is TRBJ1-4 and V is TRBV6-6, with TRBD1 matching 11 bases. After removal of 6 bases from V and 5 bases from J, the junction contained 8 bases not matched to a gene. The CDR3 extends over 16 amino acids. Germline loops: CDR1 MNHNY, CDR2 SVGAGI (reference sequence). The CDR3 protein is CASRTPGTGGNEKLFF. Written as DNA, the CDR3 is TGTGCCAGCAGGACCCCAGGGACAGGGGGAAATGAAAAACTGTTTTTT.

The V call is TRBV7-6, the J call TRBJ2-2; 8 bases are shared with TRBD1. The germline V gene encodes CDR1 SGHVS and CDR2 FNYEAQ. The J segment lost 8 bases and the V segment lost 6 bases, leaving 14 bases of the junction unmatched. The CDR3 sequence is 16 residues long. The CDR3 loop is CASSSSGGESSGELFF. CDR3 sequence (DNA): TGTGCCAGCAGTTCATCAGGGGGCGAGTCCTCGGGGGAGCTGTTTTTT.

This clone was observed a single time. This chain joins TRBV5-5 and TRBJ1-5, with D possibly TRBD1 on 5 matching bases. Trimming left V 6 bases short and J 0 bases short, with 13 bases between. This CDR3 is built from 15 residues. Germline lookup yields CDR1 SGHKS and CDR2 YYEKEE (reference sequence). CDR3 region: CASNRGVNSNQPQHF. The DNA of the CDR3 is TGTGCCAGCAATCGGGGGGTTAATAGCAATCAGCCCCAGCATTTT.

The CDR3 sequence is CASTRWSTDTQYF. The CDR3 DNA reads TGTGCCAGCACCCGGTGGAGCACAGATACGCAGTATTTT. V usage is TRBV2 and J usage is TRBJ2-3; D is unresolved. The germline CDR1 and CDR2 sequences are SNHLY and FYNNEI. Trimming pared 7 bases from V and 0 bases from J, leaving 8 bases between. The CDR3 is 13 amino acids.

The chain links TRBV19 to TRBJ2-3; D gene ambiguous. Germline values: CDR1 LNHDA, CDR2 SQIVND (reference sequence). V was clipped by 8 bases and J by 6 bases, with 18 bases between them. CDR3 length equals 14 residues. The CDR3 nucleotides are TGTGCCAGTTCCGTAGGTGACCTCGGGGATACGCAGTATTTT. It translates to CASSVGDLGDTQYF.

The genes are TRBV28 and TRBJ1-1; 8 bases align to TRBD1. J lost 2 bases, V lost 6 bases, and 11 bases had no gene match. Per germline, CDR1 MDHEN and CDR2 SYDVKM. There are 16 residues in the CDR3. CDR3 loop: CASSRDRGPINTEAFF. In nucleotides, the CDR3 is TGTGCCAGCAGCCGAGACAGGGGTCCTATTAACACTGAAGCTTTCTTT. Filled out from reference TRBV28 and TRBJ1-1, the complete variable domain reads DVKVTQSSRYLVKRTGEKVFLECVQDMDHENMFWYRQDPGLGLRLIYFSYDVKMKEKGDIPEGYSVSREKKERFSLILESASTNQTSMYLCASSRDRGPINTEAFFGQGTRLTVV.

The V and J genes are TRBV11-3 and TRBJ1-6, with D possibly matching TRBD1 (5 bases). The V and J ends lost 6 bases and 7 bases respectively, with 13 bases between them. The CDR3 has 14 amino acids. Germline CDR1 reads SGHNT; CDR2 reads YENEEA. DNA of the CDR3: TGTGCCAGCAGTCACGGGGGTAGGAATTCACCCCTCCACTTT. As protein: CASSHGGRNSPLHF.

V is TRBV4-2 and J is TRBJ1-5; D gene unclear. The germline V and J ends were trimmed by 0 bases and 4 bases, with 10 bases remaining between them. CDR1 is LGHNA and CDR2 is YNFKEQ in the germline V gene. The CDR3 is 15 amino acids. The CDR3 region is CASSQDAGRNQPQHF. In DNA form, the CDR3 reads TGTGCCAGCAGCCAAGATGCAGGCAGGAATCAGCCCCAGCATTTT.

The rearrangement links TRBV10-1 to TRBJ2-7; a weak D match, TRBD2 (5 bases). This CDR3 comprises 13 residues. The ends were cut back, 5 bases at V and 3 bases at J, with 11 bases in the middle. Germline V gene data show CDR1 as WNHNN and CDR2 as SYGVQD (reference sequence). The CDR3 coding sequence is TGCGCCAGCAGTCGGGGAGTGGACTACGAGCAGTACTTC. Its protein product is CASSRGVDYEQYF.

This chain links TRBV19 with TRBJ1-3; D perhaps matches TRBD1 (6 bases). The germline V gene has CDR1 LNHDA and CDR2 SQIVND (reference sequence). Trimming took off 7 bases at V and 0 bases at J, with 10 bases between the two ends. The CDR3 length is 14 residues. The CDR3 here is CASNTGTSGNTIYF. DNA for the CDR3: TGTGCCAGTAACACAGGGACCTCTGGAAACACCATATATTTT. The whole variable domain, remainder taken from reference TRBV19 and TRBJ1-3, is DGGITQSPKYLFRKEGQNVTLSCEQNLNHDAMYWYRQDPGQGLRLIYYSQIVNDFQKGDIAEGYSVSREKKESFPLTVTSAQKNPTAFYLCASNTGTSGNTIYFGEGSWLTVV.